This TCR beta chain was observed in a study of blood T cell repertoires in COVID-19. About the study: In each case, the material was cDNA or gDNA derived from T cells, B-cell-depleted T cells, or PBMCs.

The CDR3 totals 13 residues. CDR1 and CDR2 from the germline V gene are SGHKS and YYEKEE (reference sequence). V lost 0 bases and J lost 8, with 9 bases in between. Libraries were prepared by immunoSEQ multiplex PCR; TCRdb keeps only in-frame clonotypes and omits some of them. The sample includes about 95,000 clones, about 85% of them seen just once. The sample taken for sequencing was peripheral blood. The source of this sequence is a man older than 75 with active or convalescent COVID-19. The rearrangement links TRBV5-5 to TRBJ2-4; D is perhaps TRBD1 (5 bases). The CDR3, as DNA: TGTGCCAGCAGCTTGGAAGGGGCCGACATTCAGTACTTC. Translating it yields CASSLEGADIQYF.